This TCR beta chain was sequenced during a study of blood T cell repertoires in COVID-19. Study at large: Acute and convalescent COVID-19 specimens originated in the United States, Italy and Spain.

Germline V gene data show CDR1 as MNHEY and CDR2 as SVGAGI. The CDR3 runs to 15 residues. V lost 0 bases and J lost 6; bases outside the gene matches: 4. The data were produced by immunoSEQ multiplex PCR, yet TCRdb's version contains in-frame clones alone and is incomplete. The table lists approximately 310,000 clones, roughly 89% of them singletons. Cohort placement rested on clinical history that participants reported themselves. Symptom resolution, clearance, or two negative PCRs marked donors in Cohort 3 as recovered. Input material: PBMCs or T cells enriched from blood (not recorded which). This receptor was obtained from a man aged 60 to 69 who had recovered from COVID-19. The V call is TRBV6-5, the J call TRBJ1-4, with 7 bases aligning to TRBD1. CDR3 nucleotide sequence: TGTGCCAGCAGTTACTCGAGGCAGGGGGATGAAAAACTGTTTTTT. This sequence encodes CASSYSRQGDEKLFF.